The subject of this entry is one TCR beta chain. Antigen unknown. Trimming pared 1 base from V and 13 bases from J, leaving 20 bases between. Germline V gives CDR1 SGHNT, CDR2 YENEEA. The CDR3 is 15 residues long. The sample comes from a study of T cells in Graves' hyperthyroidism and ophthalmopathy. Across the whole study: Peripheral blood was secured at the point of initial diagnosis, before any treatment. Overall study results and limits: Clonotypes that were expanded in thyroid above 0.001 mostly appeared in blood too.

The CDR3 regions of TCR beta were amplified from RNA transcripts. HTBI primers were the set used in a first-round RT-PCR of the TCR CDR3. Each CDR3 protein is one row after TCRdb ran MiXCR on the multiplex PCR reads. The table includes under 350,000 distinct CDR3 sequences, roughly 15% detected once. Individuals with ophthalmopathy presented a Clinical Activity Score of at least 3, a NOSPECS grade of at least 4 and a duration under 3 months. This sequence was found in a middle-aged woman with Graves' ophthalmopathy. Sequencing was performed on blood. This chain connects TRBV11-3 to TRBJ2-1; D may be TRBD2 (7 bases). CDR3 nucleotide sequence: TGTGCCAGCAGCTTAGGTTCGGGGGGCGGCGAGACCCAGTTCTTC. Protein product: CASSLGSGGGETQFF.